This T cell receptor beta chain derives from a study of somatic mutations in cytotoxic T cells in rheumatoid arthritis. Study-level background: Collection of patient blood (approximately 29 ml EDTA) took place right after diagnosis, before any treatment.

Notes on the study in general: The clonality of CD8+ T cells was not significantly different between rheumatoid arthritis patients and age-matched healthy controls. No multiple-comparison adjustment was applied to the slight TRBV07 underrepresentation in rheumatoid arthritis patients.

Original analysis: Concordance between patient CD8+ clones exceeding 1% and published virus-specific TCRB sequences was infrequent. TCRdb keeps only in-frame clones here, not all; method: immunoSEQ multiplex PCR. The DNA gave D and trimming, while V, J and clone size come from that table. The data show 20,000 to 25,000 clones, with about four fifths seen just once and over 9% held by the top ten. Worth noting for this clone: What it binds is unknown.

CDR1 is SGHTA, CDR2 FQGNSA, per germline. The V end lost 3 bases, the J end lost 6 bases, and 16 bases lay between the germline ends. The CDR3 has 15 residues. The clonotype was recovered from an adult with rheumatoid arthritis. The chain combines TRBV7-2 with TRBJ2-3; possibly TRBD2 for D (6 bases). Sequenced input: CD8+ T cells sorted from blood. CDR3 sequence reads: CASSFWGGAGDTQYF. The DNA for the CDR3 is TGTGCCAGCAGCTTTTGGGGCGGGGCCGGGGATACGCAGTATTTT.